A single sample gave rise to the 10 T cell receptor beta chains below, sequenced in a study of blood T cell repertoires in COVID-19. Here immunoSEQ multiplex PCR was the method, and the copy in TCRdb shows in-frame clones only, minus some. The sample has roughly 320,000 clones, roughly 85% seen once. The sequencing sample was made of peripheral blood. These TCRs come from a human donor in a cohort sampled during active COVID-19.

The V call is TRBV27, the J call TRBJ2-3; D is ambiguous. The CDR3 extends over 14 amino acids. CDR1 and CDR2 from the germline V gene are MNHEY and SMNVEV (reference sequence). Trimming took off 7 bases at V and 2 bases at J, with 13 bases between the two ends. The DNA of the CDR3 is TGTGCCAGCATGACACAATTTCCCACAGATACGCAGTATTTT. Its protein product is CASMTQFPTDTQYF.

This clone was counted a single time. The chain has TRBV4-1 and TRBJ1-2; a possible D gene is TRBD1 (6 bases). CDR1 and CDR2 (germline): MGHRA, YSYEKL. V was cut by 4 bases and J by 1 base, with 13 bases left in between. CDR3 size: 15 residues. The CDR3 sequence is CASSLRQDINYGYTF. The CDR3 coding sequence is TGCGCCAGCAGCCTCCGACAGGACATTAACTATGGCTACACCTTC.

Concerning this clone: Within the sample, other DNA sequences also encode this same CDR3. The rearrangement joins TRBV12-3 or TRBV12-4 to TRBJ1-5; the D gene is possibly TRBD1 (6 bases). Trimming took 3 bases from V and 4 from J, leaving 7 bases between them. The CDR3 contains 13 residues. DNA for the CDR3: TGTGCCAGCAGTTTGAGGGGGAATCAGCCCCAGCATTTT. Residues: CASSLRGNQPQHF.

The chain has TRBV5-6 and TRBJ1-4; weak D call: TRBD1 (6 bases). This CDR3 spans 14 amino acids. CDR1 and CDR2 from the germline V gene are SGHDT and YYEEEE. Trimming shortened V by 0 bases and J by 5 bases, and 8 bases separated the two germline ends. The CDR3 nucleotides are TGTGCCAGCAGCTTGGGACAGGAAAATGAAAAACTGTTTTTT. It yields the protein CASSLGQENEKLFF.

The chain employs TRBV6-1 and TRBJ2-7; D possibly corresponds to TRBD2 (6 bases). Trimming pared 3 bases from V and 3 bases from J, leaving 12 bases between. The germline V gene encodes CDR1 MNHNS and CDR2 SASEGT. This CDR3 is built from 14 residues. The DNA for the CDR3 is TGTGCCAGCAGTGAGACCGGGAGCCTCTACGAGCAGTACTTC. Residues: CASSETGSLYEQYF.

This clone was counted a single time. The CDR3 DNA reads as TGTGCCAGCAACCCGCTAATCAATGCGAACACTGAAGCTTTCTTT. Amino acids: CASNPLINANTEAFF. The J gene is TRBJ1-1, the V gene TRBV2; no firm D call. Germline CDR1 is SNHLY and CDR2 is FYNNEI. V was shortened by 7 bases and J by 1 base, with 16 bases between the two germline ends. The CDR3 extends over 15 amino acids.

The chain couples TRBV29-1 to TRBJ1-2; 12 bases line up with TRBD1. There are 15 residues in the CDR3. Trimming took 2 bases from V and 5 from J; bases not matched to a gene: 6. Germline V lookup: CDR1 SQVTM, CDR2 ANQGSEA. CDR3 sequence reads: CSVEQGQGAVYGYTF. CDR3 sequence (DNA): TGCAGCGTTGAACAGGGACAGGGGGCCGTATATGGCTACACCTTC. Filled out from reference TRBV29-1 and TRBJ1-2, the complete variable domain reads SAVISQKPSRDICQRGTSLTIQCQVDSQVTMMFWYRQQPGQSLTLIATANQGSEATYESGFVIDKFPISRPNLTFSTLTVSNMSPEDSSIYLCSVEQGQGAVYGYTFGSGTRLTVV.

J is TRBJ2-6 and V is TRBV5-5; 8 bases match TRBD2. Germline V gives CDR1 SGHKS, CDR2 YYEKEE (reference sequence). The J segment lost 0 bases and the V segment lost 4 bases, leaving 6 bases of the junction unmatched. The CDR3 totals 17 residues. CDR3 nucleotides: TGTGCCAGCAGCCAGGGACTAGGGCCCTCTGGGGCCAACGTCCTGACTTTC. Translating gives CASSQGLGPSGANVLTF.

The genes are TRBV27 and TRBJ2-2, with 8 bases that match TRBD2. This CDR3 spans 16 amino acids. CDR1 MNHEY and CDR2 SMNVEV come from the germline V gene (reference sequence). J gave up 4 bases and V 3 bases, and 7 bases lay outside the gene matches. The CDR3 region is CASSFMRGAGTGELFF. The CDR3 DNA reads TGTGCCAGCAGTTTCATGCGGGGGGCCGGCACCGGGGAGCTGTTTTTT.

The V call is TRBV9, the J call TRBJ2-2, with 7 bases that match TRBD2. V lost 4 bases to trimming and J lost 7 bases; unmatched junction nucleotides: 10. The CDR3 is 15 residues long. Germline V CDR1 and CDR2: SGDLS, YYNGEE. The CDR3 protein is CASSPSREGNGELFF. The CDR3 DNA is TGTGCCAGCAGCCCCAGCAGGGAGGGTAACGGGGAGCTGTTTTTT. Complete variable domain (other parts from reference TRBV9 and TRBJ2-2): DSGVTQTPKHLITATGQRVTLRCSPRSGDLSVYWYQQSLDQGLQFLIQYYNGEERAKGNILERFSAQQFPDLHSELNLSSLELGDSALYFCASSPSREGNGELFFGEGSRLTVL.